The source of this T cell receptor beta chain is a study of T cell repertoires in cytomegalovirus infection. Findings of the study overall: There were HLA-C-restricted CMV-specific TCR beta clonotypes dominating the ex vivo response.

TCRdb processed the reads anew with MiXCR; each CDR3 protein has one entry. This repertoire shows under 600,000 distinct CDR3 sequences, 16% found once; its top ten account for about 24%. The CDR3 length is 16 residues. CDR1 MDHEN and CDR2 SYDVKM come from the germline V gene. V dropped 3 bases and J dropped 0 bases, with 15 bases sitting between them. In this sample, this clonotype turned up a few times. Its antigen is not identified. The chain employs TRBV28 and TRBJ2-7, with D perhaps being TRBD1 or TRBD2 (5 bases each). The origin of this receptor is a human donor in good health (CMV status not recorded). Some clones in this sample may be carry-over from other donors' samples. Source material: CD8+ T cells from PBMCs. The chain's CDR3 is CASSFPAGTISYEQYF. CDR3 nucleotide sequence: TGTGCCAGCAGTTTCCCGGCAGGGACCATCTCCTACGAGCAGTACTTC.